Below, 7 T cell receptor beta chains from the same sample are listed, as sequenced in a study of Ad26.COV2.S vaccination and SARS-CoV-2 variants. Measured with immunoSEQ multiplex PCR; TCRdb has only the in-frame clones, and not every one. The sample consists of about 320,000 clones, about 85% of them appearing once. Treatment noted: 15 to 20 received Ad26.COV2.S at low or high dose, single or two shots; 5 received placebo; per-sample allocation not given. Day 63 after the first injection of vaccine or placebo was the sampling time. The specimen comprised peripheral blood, sampled in a trial of Ad26.COV2.S vaccine versus placebo. The receptors shown here come from a person between 18 and 65 years old who received the Ad26.COV2.S COVID-19 vaccine or a placebo.

The rearrangement uses TRBV28 and TRBJ2-4; 7 bases are a match to TRBD1. V lost 6 bases and J lost 0; bases outside the gene matches: 8. The CDR3 is 16 amino acids. Germline V gene data show CDR1 as MDHEN and CDR2 as SYDVKM. The CDR3 coding sequence is TGTGCCAGCAGGCTCTCAGGGGGTGGAGCCAAAAACATTCAGTACTTC. Its protein is CASRLSGGGAKNIQYF.

The CDR3 DNA reads TGTGCCAGCATAAAGGGGAGCTCCTACAATGAGCAGTTCTTC. Its translation is CASIKGSSYNEQFF. The chain links TRBV7-8 to TRBJ2-1; perhaps D is TRBD1 or TRBD2 (5 bases each). This CDR3 comprises 14 residues. Trimming took off 7 bases at V and 0 bases at J, with 10 bases between the two ends. Germline values: CDR1 SGHVS, CDR2 FQNEAQ.

The chain has TRBV18 and TRBJ1-6; D perhaps matches TRBD1 (5 bases). V was pared by 2 bases and J by 7 bases, with 9 bases between. This CDR3 has 14 residues. Germline V gene lookup returns CDR1 KGHSH and CDR2 LQKENI. Written as DNA, the CDR3 is TGTGCCAGCTCACCAGGGGGACGCAATTCACCCCTCCACTTT. It translates to CASSPGGRNSPLHF.

This sequence joins TRBV5-1 and TRBJ2-6; D tentatively fits TRBD1 or TRBD2 (5 bases each). Looked up from germline, CDR1 is SGHRS and CDR2 is YFSETQ. The CDR3 consists of 17 residues. The V end lost 1 base, the J end lost 3 bases, and 14 bases lay between the germline ends. The chain's CDR3 is CASSLLQGVGGANVLTF. The CDR3 nucleotides read TGCGCCAGCAGCTTGTTGCAGGGAGTTGGTGGGGCCAACGTCCTGACTTTC.

The CDR3 here is CASSRDRPYEQYF. The CDR3 DNA sequence: TGTGCCAGCTCTCGGGACAGGCCCTACGAGCAGTACTTC. V and J are TRBV21-1 and TRBJ2-7; the D segment call TRBD1 is taken from the table without a DNA check. TRBV21-1 is classified as a pseudogene. This CDR3 region has 13 residues.

V and J are TRBV5-8 and TRBJ1-5, with D perhaps TRBD1 (6 bases). Between the trimmed V and J ends, which lost 1 base and 6 bases, there was a span of 11 bases. The germline V gene has CDR1 SGHTS and CDR2 YDEGEE. CDR3 length: 14 residues. This CDR3 reads CASSLTQGPQPQHF. CDR3 sequence (DNA): TGTGCCAGCAGCTTGACACAGGGTCCTCAGCCCCAGCATTTT.

The CDR3 DNA follows: TGTGCCAGCAGCTTAGGACGGCGGGAGCAGTACTTC. It codes for CASSLGRREQYF. The chain couples TRBV11-2 to TRBJ2-7; the D is unclear. Germline-derived CDR1 and CDR2 are SGHAT and FQNNGV. V lost 1 base and J 7 bases, leaving 8 bases between the germline ends. The CDR3 length is 12 residues.